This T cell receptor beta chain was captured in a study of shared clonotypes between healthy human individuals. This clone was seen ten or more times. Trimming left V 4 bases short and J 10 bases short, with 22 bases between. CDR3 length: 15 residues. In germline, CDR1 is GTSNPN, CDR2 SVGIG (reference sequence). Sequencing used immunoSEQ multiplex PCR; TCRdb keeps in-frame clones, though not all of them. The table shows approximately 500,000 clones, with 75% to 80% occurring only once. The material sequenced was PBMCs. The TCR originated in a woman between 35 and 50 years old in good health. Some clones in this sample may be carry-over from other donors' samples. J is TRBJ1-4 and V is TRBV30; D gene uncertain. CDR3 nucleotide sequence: TGTGCCTGGAAGAGGGAATCCCTCCTAGGCGGAAAACTGTTTTTT. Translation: CAWKRESLLGGKLFF.